This TCR beta chain was recovered during a study of shared T cell receptors in the human thymus. The method was immunoSEQ multiplex PCR; TCRdb's version includes in-frame clones alone and lacks a portion of them. Of around 65,000 clones detected, about 95% appear once; the ten largest clones hold about 0.03%. Germline V gives CDR1 SEHNR, CDR2 FQNEAQ (reference sequence). The CDR3 has 14 amino acids. The V segment lost 6 bases and the J segment 0 bases; nucleotides outside the gene matches: 2. The gene calls are TRBV7-9 and TRBJ2-3, with 8 bases lining up with TRBD1. This receptor was identified in a human donor. Sample: thymocytes. The CDR3 sequence is CASRDRASTDTQYF. For the CDR3, the DNA is TGTGCCAGCAGGGACAGGGCAAGCACAGATACGCAGTATTTT. Full variable domain (outside the CDR3, taken from reference TRBV7-9 and TRBJ2-3): DTGVSQNPRHKITKRGQNVTFRCDPISEHNRLYWYRQTLGQGPEFLTYFQNEAQLEKSRLLSDRFSAERPKGSFSTLEIQRTEQGDSAMYLCASRDRASTDTQYFGPGTRLTVL.